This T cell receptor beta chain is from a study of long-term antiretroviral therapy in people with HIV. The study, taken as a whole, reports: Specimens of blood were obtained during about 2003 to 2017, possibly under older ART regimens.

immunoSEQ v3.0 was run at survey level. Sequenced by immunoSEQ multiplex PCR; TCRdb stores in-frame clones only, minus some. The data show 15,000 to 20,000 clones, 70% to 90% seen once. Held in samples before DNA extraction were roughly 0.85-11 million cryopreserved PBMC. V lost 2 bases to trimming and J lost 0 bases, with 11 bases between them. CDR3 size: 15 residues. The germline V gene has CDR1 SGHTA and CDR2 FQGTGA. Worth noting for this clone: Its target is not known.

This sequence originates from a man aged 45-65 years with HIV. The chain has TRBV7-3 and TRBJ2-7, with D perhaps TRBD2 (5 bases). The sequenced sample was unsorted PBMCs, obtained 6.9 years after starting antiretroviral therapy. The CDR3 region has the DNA TGTGCCAGCAGCTTAGGCGGGCTTAGCTCCTACGAGCAGTACTTC. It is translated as CASSLGGLSSYEQYF. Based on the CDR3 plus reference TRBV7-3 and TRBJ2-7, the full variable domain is GAGVSQTPSNKVTEKGKYVELRCDPISGHTALYWYRQSLGQGPEFLIYFQGTGAADDSGLPNDRFFAVRPEGSVSTLKIQRTERGDSAVYLCASSLGGLSSYEQYFGPGTRLTVT.